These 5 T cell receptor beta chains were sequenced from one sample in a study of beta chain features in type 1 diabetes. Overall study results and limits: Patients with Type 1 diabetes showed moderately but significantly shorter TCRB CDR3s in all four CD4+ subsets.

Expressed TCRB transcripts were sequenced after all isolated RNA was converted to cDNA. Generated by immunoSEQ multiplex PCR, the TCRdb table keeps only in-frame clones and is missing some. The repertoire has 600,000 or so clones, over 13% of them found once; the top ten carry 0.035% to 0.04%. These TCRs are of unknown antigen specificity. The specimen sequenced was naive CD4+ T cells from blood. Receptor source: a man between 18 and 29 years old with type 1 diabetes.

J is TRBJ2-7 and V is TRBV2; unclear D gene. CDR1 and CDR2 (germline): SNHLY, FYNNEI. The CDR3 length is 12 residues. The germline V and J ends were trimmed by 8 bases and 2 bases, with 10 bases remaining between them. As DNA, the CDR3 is TGTGCCAGCCGCCCGGATACCTACGAGCAGTACTTC. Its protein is CASRPDTYEQYF.

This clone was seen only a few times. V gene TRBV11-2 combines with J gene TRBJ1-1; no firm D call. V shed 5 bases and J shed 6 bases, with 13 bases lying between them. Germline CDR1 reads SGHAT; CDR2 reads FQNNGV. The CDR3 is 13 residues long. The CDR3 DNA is TGTGCCAGCAGCCTTCTCCGGGGTTCTGAAGCTTTCTTT. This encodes CASSLLRGSEAFF.

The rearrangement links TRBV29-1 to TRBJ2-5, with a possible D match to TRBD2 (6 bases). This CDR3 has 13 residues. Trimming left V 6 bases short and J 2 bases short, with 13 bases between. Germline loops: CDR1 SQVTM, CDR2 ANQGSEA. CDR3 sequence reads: CSVTLGTQETQYF. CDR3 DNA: TGCAGCGTCACTCTCGGGACTCAAGAGACCCAGTACTTC. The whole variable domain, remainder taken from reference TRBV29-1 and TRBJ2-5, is SAVISQKPSRDICQRGTSLTIQCQVDSQVTMMFWYRQQPGQSLTLIATANQGSEATYESGFVIDKFPISRPNLTFSTLTVSNMSPEDSSIYLCSVTLGTQETQYFGPGTRLLVL.

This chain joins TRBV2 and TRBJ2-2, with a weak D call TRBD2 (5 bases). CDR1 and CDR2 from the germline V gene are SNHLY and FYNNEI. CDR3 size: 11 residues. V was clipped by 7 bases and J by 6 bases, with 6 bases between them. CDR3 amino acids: CASTLAGELFF. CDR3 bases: TGTGCCAGCACACTAGCCGGGGAGCTGTTTTTT.

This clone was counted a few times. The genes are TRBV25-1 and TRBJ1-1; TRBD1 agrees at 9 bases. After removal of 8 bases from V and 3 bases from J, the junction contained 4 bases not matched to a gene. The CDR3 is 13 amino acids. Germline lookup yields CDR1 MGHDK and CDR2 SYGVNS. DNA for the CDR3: TGTGCCAGCGGACAGGGGTTTGACACTGAAGCTTTCTTT. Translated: CASGQGFDTEAFF. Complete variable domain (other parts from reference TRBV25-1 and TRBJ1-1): EADIYQTPRYLVIGTGKKITLECSQTMGHDKMYWYQQDPGMELHLIHYSYGVNSTEKGDLSSESTVSRIRTEHFPLTLESARPSHTSQYLCASGQGFDTEAFFGQGTRLTVV.